One and the same sample provided the 14 T cell receptor beta chains below, sequenced in a study of beta chain features in type 1 diabetes (dated by TCRdb to the late 2010s). The library was obtained by the immunoSEQ multiplex PCR assay. All of the isolated RNA was reverse transcribed with the High Capacity cDNA Reverse Transcription Kit, so expressed TCRB transcripts were sequenced. In TCRdb, the immuneACCESS table is reduced to in-frame sequences with V and J assigned. These tables do not hold every clone; where another copy was compared, an unresolved V gene accounts for under half, and the others remain unexplained. The sample profile shows 350,000 to 450,000 clones; approximately 16% of them were found once. The ten most abundant clones make up approximately 0.019% of the sample. Sequenced: naive CD4+ T cells from blood. The sample's cell subset or site label, in plain terms: true naive CD4+ T cells. Receptors were obtained from a woman younger than 35 in good health.

J is TRBJ2-5 and V is TRBV30; D uncertain. Germline CDR1 and CDR2: GTSNPN and SVGIG (reference sequence). This CDR3 region has 12 residues. V dropped 4 bases and J dropped 3 bases, with 9 bases sitting between them. CDR3 DNA sequence: TGTGCCTGGAATGGCGGAGAAGAGACCCAGTACTTC. As protein: CAWNGGEETQYF.

The rearrangement joins TRBV4-2 to TRBJ2-3, with D possibly being TRBD1 (6 bases). The germline CDR1 and CDR2 sequences are LGHNA and YNFKEQ. The V and J ends lost 0 bases and 3 bases respectively, with 10 bases between them. The CDR3 length is 15 residues. CDR3 loop: CASSQEGTGTDTQYF. In DNA, the CDR3 is TGTGCCAGCAGCCAAGAGGGAACAGGGACAGATACGCAGTATTTT.

This clone has just a few counts. The chain recombines TRBV7-9 with TRBJ2-4; the match to TRBD1 covers 9 bases. CDR3 length equals 14 residues. CDR1 SEHNR and CDR2 FQNEAQ come from the germline V gene (reference sequence). Trimming took 1 base from V and 8 from J; bases not matched to a gene: 3. The CDR3 is CASSLGDRADIQYF. DNA of the CDR3: TGTGCCAGCAGCTTAGGGGACAGGGCGGACATTCAGTACTTC.

The chain is built from TRBV30 and TRBJ1-3, with D unclear. The V end lost 1 base, the J end lost 4 bases, and 14 bases lay between the germline ends. CDR1 GTSNPN and CDR2 SVGIG come from the germline V gene (reference sequence). The CDR3 is 15 residues long. CDR3 bases: TGTGCCTGGAGTGGAGGGCCCGGGTTAGGAAACACCATATATTTT. Translated, it gives CAWSGGPGLGNTIYF.

Only a few counts were recorded for this clone. V gene TRBV28 combines with J gene TRBJ2-4; possibly TRBD1 for D (6 bases). The CDR3 spans 11 residues. The V and J ends lost 4 bases and 15 bases respectively, with 13 bases between them. Germline V gene data show CDR1 as MDHEN and CDR2 as SYDVKM. The CDR3 spells CASSSSGAGYF. The CDR3 DNA follows: TGTGCCAGCAGTTCCTCAGGGGCGGGGTACTTC.

The chain carries TRBV5-4 and TRBJ2-7, with 10 positions matching TRBD2. Germline CDR1 reads SGHNT; CDR2 reads YYREEE (reference sequence). The ends lost 3 bases at V and 4 bases at J; junction bases unmatched: 4. CDR3 size: 14 residues. The CDR3 DNA follows: TGTGCCAGCAGCTCCCCGACTAGCGGGTACGAGCAGTACTTC. This gives the protein CASSSPTSGYEQYF.

This clone has more than one count but fewer than ten. V usage is TRBV5-1 and J usage is TRBJ2-7, with 10 bases that match TRBD2. The J segment lost 1 base and the V segment lost 4 bases, leaving 2 bases of the junction unmatched. The CDR3 has 14 residues. Germline V lookup: CDR1 SGHRS, CDR2 YFSETQ. CDR3 in amino acids: CASSPLAGSYEQYF. As DNA, the CDR3 is TGCGCCAGCAGCCCACTAGCGGGATCCTACGAGCAGTACTTC.

In this sample, this clone turned up a few times. The V and J genes are TRBV9 and TRBJ2-1, with TRBD2 identical over 7 bases. The CDR3 is made up of 14 amino acids. Germline values: CDR1 SGDLS, CDR2 YYNGEE. The junction had 6 bases not matched to a gene; V was cut back by 2 bases and J by 7 bases. CDR3 loop: CASSVVGGSNEQFF. The CDR3 DNA reads as TGTGCCAGCAGCGTCGTGGGAGGGTCGAATGAGCAGTTCTTC. The entire variable domain, with the rest obtained from reference TRBV9 and TRBJ2-1, is as follows: DSGVTQTPKHLITATGQRVTLRCSPRSGDLSVYWYQQSLDQGLQFLIQYYNGEERAKGNILERFSAQQFPDLHSELNLSSLELGDSALYFCASSVVGGSNEQFFGPGTRLTVL.

This sequence joins TRBV14 and TRBJ2-5; D is possibly TRBD1 (6 bases). V dropped 1 base and J dropped 5 bases, with 20 bases sitting between them. The CDR3 runs 17 residues. The germline CDR1 and CDR2 sequences are SGHDN and FVKESK. The CDR3 spells CASSQVGGSFAGETQYF. The CDR3 DNA reads as TGTGCCAGCAGCCAAGTAGGGGGATCATTCGCCGGGGAGACCCAGTACTTC.

This chain connects TRBV7-9 to TRBJ2-5, with 9 bases identical to TRBD1. V shed 4 bases and J 5 bases; nucleotides not matched to a gene: 8. The CDR3 extends over 15 amino acids. The germline V gene has CDR1 SEHNR and CDR2 FQNEAQ (reference sequence). The CDR3 DNA is TGTGCCAGCAGCTCCTCGGGACAGGGATCGGAGACCCAGTACTTC. Residues: CASSSSGQGSETQYF.

The chain uses TRBV30 and TRBJ2-7, with D tentatively TRBD1 (5 bases). V lost 0 bases, J lost 3 bases, and 15 bases lay in between. Germline values: CDR1 GTSNPN, CDR2 SVGIG (reference sequence). The CDR3 sequence is 15 residues long. CDR3 residues: CAWSVWARAHYEQYF. CDR3 nucleotide sequence: TGTGCCTGGAGTGTATGGGCCAGGGCACACTACGAGCAGTACTTC.

The chain is built from TRBV18 and TRBJ2-7, with a weak D call TRBD2 (5 bases). Germline V gives CDR1 KGHSH, CDR2 LQKENI. With 6 bases removed from V and 3 bases from J, the gap between germline ends came to 18 bases. The CDR3 is 15 residues long. As DNA, the CDR3 is TGTGCCAGCTCTCTTCGGTCAAGCGGAGTCTACGAGCAGTACTTC. Translation: CASSLRSSGVYEQYF.

This clone occurred a few times. The V call is TRBV29-1, the J call TRBJ1-5; 11 nucleotides agree with TRBD1. The CDR3 consists of 14 residues. Germline lookup yields CDR1 SQVTM and CDR2 ANQGSEA. With 4 bases clipped from V and 5 bases from J, the junction kept 4 bases outside the gene matches. The DNA for the CDR3 is TGCAGCGTTGGGGGGACAGGGGGTGATCAGCCCCAGCATTTT. Amino acids: CSVGGTGGDQPQHF.

V and J are TRBV30 and TRBJ2-3; 13 bases are shared with TRBD2. CDR1 and CDR2 from the germline V gene are GTSNPN and SVGIG (reference sequence). J was trimmed by 3 bases and V by 2 bases; bases with no gene match: 2. The CDR3 has 15 residues. The CDR3 reads CAWSRTSGRTDTQYF. The DNA of the CDR3 is TGTGCCTGGAGTCGGACTAGCGGGAGAACAGATACGCAGTATTTT.